This TCR beta chain was identified in a study of immune cell composition in non-small cell lung cancer. About the research overall: Lung adenocarcinoma or squamous carcinoma made up most tumours.

Sequencing used immunoSEQ multiplex PCR; TCRdb keeps in-frame clones, though not all of them. The data show about 2,500 clones, nearly 80% seen once. This CDR3 is built from 17 residues. J lost 5 bases, V lost 4 bases, and 13 bases had no gene match. Germline lookup yields CDR1 MDHEN and CDR2 SYDVKM. The sequence was collected from a human donor with non-small cell lung cancer. The rearrangement uses TRBV28 and TRBJ1-4; 7 positions match TRBD1. Sequencing used lung tumor tissue. CDR3 in amino acids: CASSSNLQGIHNEKLFF. The CDR3 DNA follows: TGTGCCAGCAGTTCTAACTTACAGGGGATTCACAATGAAAAACTGTTTTTT.